The 2 T cell receptor beta chains presented below share a single source sample, sequenced in a study of blood T cell repertoires in COVID-19. Measured with immunoSEQ multiplex PCR; TCRdb has only the in-frame clones, and not every one. Among roughly 120,000 clones listed, roughly 79% were seen once. Sequenced sample: peripheral blood. The origin of the receptors is a man between 70 and 80 years old with acute or convalescent COVID-19.

The chain combines TRBV6-1 with TRBJ1-2; 7 bases agree with TRBD1. The ends lost 2 bases at V and 7 bases at J; junction bases unmatched: 7. The CDR3 loop spans 14 amino acids. Germline loops: CDR1 MNHNS, CDR2 SASEGT. The CDR3 DNA follows: TGTGCCAGCAGTGAACGGGACAGATCGGGTGGCTACACCTTC. Translation gives CASSERDRSGGYTF.

This clone has only one observation. The chain is built from TRBV5-1 and TRBJ2-1; TRBD1 might be the D (5 bases). The V gene lost 1 base and the J gene lost 8 bases, with 13 bases spanning the gap. The CDR3 has 14 amino acids. Germline lookup yields CDR1 SGHRS and CDR2 YFSETQ. CDR3 sequence: CASSLSQGLDEQFF. The DNA for the CDR3 is TGCGCCAGCAGCTTGAGCCAGGGTTTAGATGAGCAGTTCTTC.